This T cell receptor (beta chain) appears in the sequencing data of a study of graft-versus-host responses after intestinal transplantation (dated by TCRdb to the early 2020s). Context from the whole study: Multivisceral, liver-intestinal, or isolated intestinal transplants were received by the recipients. Donor T cell macrochimerism was defined as a peak of at least 4% donor T cells among recipient peripheral blood mononuclear cells. Bulk TCR-beta CDR3 sequencing was used to track graft-versus-host and host-versus-graft alloreactive T cell clones in the graft, circulation and bone marrow after intestinal transplantation. Instead of going to the commercial service, samples from a few later patients were sequenced in-house on an Illumina MiSeq and processed with MiXCR. The cohort enrolled about two dozen intestinal transplant recipients, one of whom was a retransplant, and 3 patients without pretransplant specimens were excluded. Every recipient was given anti-thymocyte globulin induction, followed by 3 to 4 years of maintenance tacrolimus and steroids. To identify alloreactive clones, pre-transplant mixed lymphocyte reaction products were sequenced and compared with unstimulated pre-transplant donor and recipient T cells.

In the first month after transplant, blood samples were collected up to 4 times, and after that at least monthly when available. The CDR3, from cysteine to phenylalanine, totals 13 residues. Only CDR3 DNA is held: 39 bases, read in frame from base 1. V is shortened by 1 base, J by 10 bases, and the region joining them spans 11 bases. For CDR1 and CDR2, the germline V gene lists SGHTA and FQGNSA. As regards this clone: Its antigen is not yet known. The record has no base qualities; no much larger clone is one base away.

Paper-wide results and their limitations: Early after transplant, peak levels of circulating GvH clones were associated with declines in HvG clones. GvH clones turned up in recipient bone marrow, with some appearing earlier in ileal mucosa or blood, a pattern consistent with an intestinal mucosal origin. The relatively low number and heterogeneity of intestinal transplant patients limited the conclusions. In the allografts of patients with donor T cell macrochimerism, GvH to HvG T cell clonal ratios were high.

Library construction relied on the immunoSEQ multiplex PCR assay. Adaptive Biotechnologies carried out high-throughput TCR-beta CDR3 sequencing of genomic DNA for most patients. The source study handled its data this way. TCR sequencing data were retrieved from Adaptive's ImmunoSEQ software for 15 to 20 patients, whereas a few other patients were processed with MiXCR and VDJtools. CDR3 nucleotide sequences shared between donor and recipient were removed because their origin could not be assigned. At least 2-fold expansion over unstimulated cells and a minimum CFSE-low frequency of 0.002% (template counts) or 0.001% (read counts) were required for clones to be classified as alloreactive. A clone was considered mappable if detected in the sequenced pre-transplant spleen, lymph node, or MLR CFSE-low populations of the donor or recipient. Cumulative frequency of alloreactive clones was calculated as a percentage of all sequences weighted by copy number. TCRdb took this table from immuneACCESS and kept in-frame rearrangements with V and J called. Such tables lack part of the clones; where checked against another copy, unresolved V genes explain under half of the gap, and the rest is unexplained. The DNA gave D and trimming, while V, J and clone size come from that table. Recorded for this sample are around 54,000 clones; under 95% of them occurred a single time. The top ten clones comprise around 5.1% of the sample.

The starting material was PBMCs, obtained 662 days after intestinal transplant. The chain joins TRBV7-2 to TRBJ2-1; no confident D gene assignment can be made. The TCR sequence derives from a human patient who received an intestinal transplant, so some T cells may come from the graft donor. The sequenced DNA: TGTGCCAGCAGCTTAGAAAGCTTACGGGAGCAGTTCTTC. It is translated as CASSLESLREQFF.